This T cell receptor (beta chain) was sequenced during a study of HIV-infected patients and healthy controls (dated by TCRdb to the mid-2010s). Context from the whole study: CD4 counts were modestly but significantly increased in about 90% of the 16 patients after three months of therapy, but they remained below normal ranges. No consistent shift in CD8 counts was seen during early therapy, whereas a slight rise was seen in the CD4:CD8 ratio. An undetectable viral load was attained by 11 of 16 patients by the second bleed and by all patients after a further year of therapy. Patients exhibited no overall T-cell lymphocytopenia, and total CDR3 counts per chain were not significantly different from those of controls. The study tested whether deep TCR repertoire sequencing of HIV patients' small blood samples could capture immune perturbation and reconstitution.

The paper's findings and limits, for the study overall: Roughly threefold more distinct CDR3s and higher Shannon diversity were observed in healthy control repertoires than in untreated HIV+ repertoires. Slight age and sex profile differences between the study cohorts did not explain the observed diversity differences. The study did not determine donor HLA types. Compared with controls, HIV-infected patients showed significantly different mean usage of eight alpha and eight beta V genes. Differing numbers of distinct sequences in patients and controls hindered comparison, and size-matching assigned excessive weight to rare events in the HIV-infected data. In size-matched repertoire data, the apparent post-therapy recovery of the Gini index in HIV-infected patients was not replicated. Only sixteen HIV-infected individuals were processed, which the authors considered a major limit on how widely the findings apply. Most CMV-associated CDR3s became more frequent during therapy, although their change was not significant, whereas HIV-associated CDR3s showed a significant decrease in frequency. Oligoclonality may be reflected in the significantly higher mean Gini indices of HIV-infected repertoires compared with controls. Sequencing depth was restricted by the use of whole blood, which also prevented the dynamics of distinct T-cell subpopulations from being separated. Only two to three months of therapy was reflected in the treated samples, a period arguably too short to observe immune reconstitution given low adult thymic output. More CDR3s were shared between individuals among healthy controls than among HIV+ patients, as measured by Jaccard index and by the count of highly shared sequences. Pairing of alpha and beta chains was not determined in the samples. Alpha-chain CDR3s from MAIT cells occurred at high frequency in healthy controls but were severely depleted in HIV+ repertoires.

Using SuperScript III with primers targeting the alpha and beta constant regions, 400 to 550 ng of RNA was reverse transcribed. Separate alpha and beta chain libraries were made by chain-specific third strand synthesis with multiplexing indices. In the protocol, all rearrangements within a chain were amplified with a single primer pair so that primer bias was avoided, and molecular barcodes were added to each cDNA molecule. Purified cDNA was ligated with T4 RNA Ligase 1 onto a 5' RACE adapter bearing a random hexamer and the SP2 sequencing primer site. Second strand synthesis was performed with Phusion polymerase and primed from the SP2 site, and slow temperature ramps were applied to favor optimal annealing. The 12-nucleotide barcode on each molecule comprised two random hexamer sequences, both introduced before amplification and concatenated. An amplification PCR of about 24 cycles with P5s and P7 primers came after a short first PCR that had added P5 and P7 adapter elements plus a second index. A total of around 27 PCR cycles were applied to the libraries, which were quantified on a Qubit, sized on a Bioanalyzer, and diluted to about 4 nM. Normalized libraries were sequenced on an Illumina MiSeq with 2 x 250 paired-end kits. MinElute columns were the means by which the reverse transcription reactions were cleaned up, and the reactions were eluted into about 10 ul Tris-Cl. Adapter ligations were incubated for around 20 hours at 16 degrees C and subsequently purified with AMPure XP beads at a 1:1 ratio. Regarding the original processing steps: A modified Decombinator that output V, J, insert and barcode information was used to process the demultiplexed FASTQ files. Any sequence that shared a barcode yet differed from the dominant sequence was discarded as an error, and the number of original cDNA molecules was estimated by counting barcodes clustered at Levenshtein distance 3. Downstream analyses used R packages ineq, vegan, igraph and RCytoscape, with IMGT nomenclature and CDR3 definitions. The authors computed V gene usage over distinct sequences and counted each TCR a single time to avoid skew from clonal expansion. Whenever two unique CDR3 amino acid sequences within a donor differed by a single Levenshtein edit, similarity networks linked them. The authors compiled published HIV-specific CDR3s (about 92 alpha, roughly 650 beta) and CMV-specific CDR3s (around 14 alpha, a few hundred beta) and searched for them in the repertoires. Random subsampling to size-matched repertoires demonstrated that the decreased diversity in patients did not result from their lower sequence numbers. TCRdb ran its own pipeline on the public reads, namely fastp trimming at Q25 and MiXCR clone calling, and kept in-frame beta chains. For every CDR3 protein sequence, its rows merge into one entry that carries the most common genes and DNA. TCRdb's processing, not the authors' own work, is the source of the V and J calls. Counted in this sample were several thousand distinct CDR3 sequences; roughly 20% of them appeared once. In total, the top ten clones hold almost 30% of the sample.

Follow-up blood from HIV-infected patients was collected roughly three months, about 14 weeks, after antiretroviral therapy began. Since whole blood was used without any cell fractionation, the repertoire reflected all peripheral T cells in unsorted form. For RNA extraction, 2.5 ml of peripheral blood was collected into Tempus tubes. Treatment interruptions were among the grounds for excluding patients from enrollment, as were febrile or AIDS-related illness, tumors, hepatitis B or C coinfection, immunomodulatory therapy and recent vaccination. Residual genomic DNA was removed with the TURBO-DNase kit and globin mRNA was depleted with GLOBINclear. This clonotype qualifies as medium-sized (0.01 to 0.1%). The specificity of this receptor is unknown. It has no much larger one-base neighbor in the sample; base qualities were not kept. CDR1 and CDR2 (SGHRS, YFSETQ) derive from the germline V gene. Reading from cysteine to phenylalanine, the CDR3 counts 14 amino acids. CDR3 DNA only is kept here, 42 bases in frame from base 1. Germline trimming: 4 bases from V, 15 bases from J; junction bases outside gene matches: 16.

The receptor's source is an adult with HIV infection. The chain couples TRBV5-1 to TRBJ2-4; 7 junctional bases match TRBD1. The sample here was blood, taken during antiretroviral therapy. The CDR3 in this case is CASSPYGETGNRYF. The DNA sequence is given as TGCGCCAGCAGCCCTTACGGAGAGACAGGGAATCGGTACTTC.